Sequencing of this TCR beta chain was carried out in a study of blood T cell repertoires in COVID-19. Whole-study context: Acute and convalescent COVID-19 specimens originated in the United States, Italy and Spain. T cells, B-cell-depleted T cells, or PBMCs provided the cDNA or gDNA that served as material.

The ends were cut back, 0 bases at V and 7 bases at J, with 18 bases in the middle. The CDR3 contains 16 residues. Per germline, CDR1 LGHDT and CDR2 YNNKEL (reference sequence). The protocol was immunoSEQ multiplex PCR, while the TCRdb copy is restricted to in-frame clones and leaves out a portion. The data hold tens of thousands of clones, with 65% to 90% observed a single time. This chain connects TRBV3-1 (or the pseudogene TRBV3-2) to TRBJ1-2; D uncertain. The source of this sequence is a man aged 40-49 years with acute or convalescent COVID-19. The source material was peripheral blood. The CDR3 DNA follows: TGTGCCAGCAGCCAAGATTTGGCCCCACTAATAGGTGGCTACACCTTC. It specifies CASSQDLAPLIGGYTF.